This TCR beta chain came from a study of shared clonotypes between healthy human individuals. The CDR3 is made up of 14 amino acids. Trimming took 2 bases from V and 3 from J, leaving 9 bases between them. In germline, CDR1 is MGHRA, CDR2 YSYEKL. The method was immunoSEQ multiplex PCR; TCRdb's version includes in-frame clones alone and lacks a portion of them. Of a few million clones in the sample, around 95% were seen once. This chain joins TRBV4-1 and TRBJ2-3, with D hard to call. This receptor was obtained from a man aged 18 to 29 in good health. Sequencing was carried out using naive CD4+ T cells sorted from blood. Noted subset: CD45RA+ positively selected. As DNA, the CDR3 is TGCGCCAGCAGCCAATCGGGTTTTACAGATACGCAGTATTTT. It yields the protein CASSQSGFTDTQYF.